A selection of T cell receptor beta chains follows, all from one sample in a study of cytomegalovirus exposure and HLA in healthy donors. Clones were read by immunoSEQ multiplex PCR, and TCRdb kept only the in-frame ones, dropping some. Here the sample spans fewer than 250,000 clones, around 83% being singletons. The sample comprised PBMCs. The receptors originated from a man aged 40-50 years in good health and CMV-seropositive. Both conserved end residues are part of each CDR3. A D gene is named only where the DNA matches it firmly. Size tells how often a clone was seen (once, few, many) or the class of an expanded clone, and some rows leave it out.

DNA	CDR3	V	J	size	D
TGTGCCAGCAGCCCGGGGACTCACACAGATACGCAGTATTTT	CASSPGTHTDTQYF	TRBV7-9	TRBJ2-3	few	NA
TGCGCCAGCAGCGTGAACCTGGGACTAGCGGGAGGCACATCCTACAATGAGCAGTTCTTC	CASSVNLGLAGGTSYNEQFF	TRBV5-1	TRBJ2-1	few	TRBD2
TGTGCCAGCACACGAGTCGCCGCCGGGAGGACCACCTATGGCTACACCTTC	CASTRVAAGRTTYGYTF	TRBV28	TRBJ1-2	NA	NA
TGTGCCAGCAGCCCCCACGGGAATTCCTATGGCTACACCTTC	CASSPHGNSYGYTF	TRBV7-3	TRBJ1-2	NA	NA
TGCGCCAGCAGCTTGGTAGGGGAGGGTGAAGCTTTCTTT	CASSLVGEGEAFF	TRBV5-1	TRBJ1-1	NA	NA
TGTGCCAGCAGCTTGGCCGCGGGAGATACGCAGTATTTT	CASSLAAGDTQYF	TRBV5-6	TRBJ2-3	NA	NA
TGTGCCAGCAGCCTTACTAGAGACACCGGGGAGCTGTTTTTT	CASSLTRDTGELFF	TRBV6-5	TRBJ2-2	NA	NA
TGTGCCAGTAGTCTGGGGAGAGGGCCTAGCGGCCAAGAGACCCAGTACTTC	CASSLGRGPSGQETQYF	TRBV19	TRBJ2-5	few	TRBD2
TGTGCCATCTCGGATTTGAGGACAGATACGCAGTATTTT	CAISDLRTDTQYF	TRBV19	TRBJ2-3	NA	NA
TGCGCCAGCAGCCCGGGAGATTCTGGCACAGATACGCAGTATTTT	CASSPGDSGTDTQYF	TRBV5-1	TRBJ2-3	NA	NA
TGCGCCAGCAGCTTGGTGTCAGGCAGCCCCACCTACAATGAGCAGTTCTTC	CASSLVSGSPTYNEQFF	TRBV5-1	TRBJ2-1	NA	NA
TGTGCCAGCAGCTTAGTTAGCGGGGGACAGGGGTTCCACGAGCAGTACTTC	CASSLVSGGQGFHEQYF	TRBV7-2	TRBJ2-7	NA	NA
TGTGCCAGCAGTTTAGGCAGGGGGCTTGAGCAGTACTTC	CASSLGRGLEQYF	TRBV27	TRBJ2-7	NA	TRBD1
TGTGCCTGGAGTGGACAGGTATCATCAAACTATGGCTACACCTTC	CAWSGQVSSNYGYTF	TRBV30	TRBJ1-2	NA	NA
TGTGCCAGCAGCACAAGTGCAACTAATGAAAAACTGTTTTTT	CASSTSATNEKLFF	TRBV11-1	TRBJ1-4	NA	NA
TGTGCCAGCAGCGGCTTGGGGGGGGTCTCTGGGGCCAACGTCCTGACTTTC	CASSGLGGVSGANVLTF	TRBV9	TRBJ2-6	NA	TRBD2
TGCGCCAGCAGCTTGTTCCGACAAGGCACTAATGAAAAACTGTTTTTT	CASSLFRQGTNEKLFF	TRBV5-1	TRBJ1-4	once	NA
TGCAGCGTTGAAGATCCGGGAGAGCAGTACTTC	CSVEDPGEQYF	TRBV29-1	TRBJ2-7	once	NA
TGTGCCAGTAGTATAGATCCTAGAACCAACCAGCCCCAGCATTTT	CASSIDPRTNQPQHF	TRBV19	TRBJ1-5	once	NA
TGCGCCAGCAGCTTGGGGGACATCAGCCAGCCCCAGCATTTT	CASSLGDISQPQHF	TRBV5-1	TRBJ1-5	NA	NA
TGTGCCAGCAAGACTACGGGAGCTAGCAACGAGCAGTACTTC	CASKTTGASNEQYF	TRBV6-6	TRBJ2-7	NA	NA
TGTGCCAGCAGCTCGCGGGAGGGGGTTACCGGGGAGCTGTTTTTT	CASSSREGVTGELFF	TRBV7-8	TRBJ2-2	NA	TRBD2
TGTGCCAGCAGTCTCGAGGGGGCGGACTATGGCTACACCTTC	CASSLEGADYGYTF	TRBV28	TRBJ1-2	NA	TRBD1
TGTGCCAGCAGCTTTAGACTAGCGGGAGGGCCGGGAAATACCGGGGAGCTGTTTTTT	CASSFRLAGGPGNTGELFF	TRBV5-6	TRBJ2-2	NA	TRBD2
TGTGCCAGCAGCTTAGATCTTGCCTCAACTCAAGGGGCTGGAAACACCATATATTTT	CASSLDLASTQGAGNTIYF	TRBV11-2	TRBJ1-3	NA	NA
TGTGCCAGCAGCTTAGAACCGGGCACCGGGGAGCTGTTTTTT	CASSLEPGTGELFF	TRBV7-9	TRBJ2-2	NA	NA
TGTGCCACAGGGGCCACTATGGAGCAGTACTTC	CATGATMEQYF	TRBV28	TRBJ2-7	NA	NA
TGTGCCAGCAGTTTCTCCGAGACAGGGAGCCCTGAAGCTTTCTTT	CASSFSETGSPEAFF	TRBV5-6	TRBJ1-1	once	TRBD1
TGTGCCAGCAGCCCCGTGGGGAGCGGGAACACCGGGGAGCTGTTTTTT	CASSPVGSGNTGELFF	TRBV5-6	TRBJ2-2	NA	NA
TGTGCCAGCAGTGGGACTCACTCGGACACCGGGGAGCTGTTTTTT	CASSGTHSDTGELFF	TRBV6-4	TRBJ2-2	NA	NA
TGTGCCAGCATTAGATGGCAGGGGGTGCGGGGTGAGCAGTTCTTC	CASIRWQGVRGEQFF	TRBV5-8	TRBJ2-1	few	NA
TGCGCCAGCAGCTTCGAGGGAGTTGCAGATACGCAGTATTTT	CASSFEGVADTQYF	TRBV5-1	TRBJ2-3	NA	NA
TGCGCCAGCAGCTTGGATGGGACTAGTCTCTACGAGCAGTACTTC	CASSLDGTSLYEQYF	TRBV5-1	TRBJ2-7	once	TRBD2
TGCAGCGTTGAGGAGGACACCGGGGAGCTGTTTTTT	CSVEEDTGELFF	TRBV29-1	TRBJ2-2	NA	NA
TGTGCCAGCAGCTCCGAGGGGGCTTTATACGAGCAGTACTTC	CASSSEGALYEQYF	TRBV7-8	TRBJ2-7	once	TRBD1
TGTGCCAGCAGCCAAGAACCCCGACAGGGGGACACTGAAGCTTTCTTT	CASSQEPRQGDTEAFF	TRBV4-2	TRBJ1-1	NA	TRBD1
TGTGCCAGCTCGGAGATGTGGCTAGCGGTCGAGCAGTACTTC	CASSEMWLAVEQYF	TRBV6-5	TRBJ2-7	NA	TRBD2
TGTGCCAGCAGCTTCCGAACCGACAGGGGGCCCACTGAAGCTTTCTTT	CASSFRTDRGPTEAFF	TRBV7-8	TRBJ1-1	NA	TRBD1
TGTGCCAGCAGCTCTCGAATAGCGGGAGGAACCGGGGAGCTGTTTTTT	CASSSRIAGGTGELFF	TRBV9	TRBJ2-2	NA	TRBD2
TGTGCCAGCAGTTTCGCAGCGGGCAGCTCCTACAATGAGCAGTTCTTC	CASSFAAGSSYNEQFF	TRBV6-5	TRBJ2-1	NA	NA
TGTGCCAGCTCACCAGGCAGGGTCAAGGGAGGAAACACCATATATTTT	CASSPGRVKGGNTIYF	TRBV18	TRBJ1-3	NA	NA
TGTGCCAGCACCCCACCGGGTAGCAATCAGCCCCAGCATTTT	CASTPPGSNQPQHF	TRBV6-5	TRBJ1-5	NA	NA
TGTGCCAGCAGCTTAGCGGGACATTACACCTTC	CASSLAGHYTF	TRBV7-8	TRBJ1-2	few	NA
TGTGCCAGCAGCTTAGCACCGACTCTAAACAATGAGCAGTTCTTC	CASSLAPTLNNEQFF	TRBV7-6	TRBJ2-1	once	NA
TGTGCCAGCAGTTTCGACCGGGGAAGTGGTTCCTATAATTCACCCCTCCACTTT	CASSFDRGSGSYNSPLHF	TRBV27	TRBJ1-6	NA	NA